This T cell receptor beta chain was sequenced for a study of T cell repertoires in cytomegalovirus infection. Turning to the study itself: Indicated by public TCR beta signatures were CMV infection and matching HLA type.

The CDR3 sequence is 17 residues long. J lost 9 bases, V lost 4 bases, and 14 bases had no gene match. Per germline, CDR1 SEHNR and CDR2 FQNEAQ (reference sequence). In regard to this clonotype: Its specificity is not known.

TCRdb itself ran the reads through MiXCR, one entry per CDR3 protein. The profile shows hundreds of thousands of distinct CDR3 sequences, roughly 30% of them singletons. This chain uses TRBV7-9 with TRBJ1-6; 8 nucleotides agree with TRBD1. The specimen was cultured CD8+ T cells from PBMCs, collected from culture after CMV antigen stimulation. The TCR originated in a human donor in good health (CMV status not recorded). Some clones in this sample may be carry-over from other donors' samples. Here the CDR3 reads CASSSTVGQGGFSPLHF. The CDR3, as DNA: TGTGCCAGCAGCTCGACAGTAGGACAGGGTGGTTTTTCACCCCTCCACTTT.